The next 5 T cell receptor beta chains were all read from a single sample in a study of cytomegalovirus exposure and HLA in healthy donors. The study ran its PCR with 60 Vbeta and 13 Jbeta primers. The repertoire was sequenced with immunoSEQ multiplex PCR; TCRdb's copy has only in-frame clones and lacks some. This sample yields about 130,000 clones, of which 55% to 75% are seen a single time; 1.6% belongs to the top ten. The sequenced material came from PBMCs. The source of these receptors is a man aged 30 to 45 in good health and CMV-seropositive.

V and J are TRBV7-3 and TRBJ2-3, with a possible D match to TRBD2 (5 bases). Per germline, CDR1 SGHTA and CDR2 FQGTGA. Trimming left V 1 base short and J 4 bases short, with 9 bases between. This CDR3 is 14 amino acids long. The CDR3 loop is CASSLSGGPDTQYF. CDR3 nucleotide sequence: TGTGCCAGCAGCTTAAGTGGAGGACCAGATACGCAGTATTTT.

This sequence joins TRBV5-6 and TRBJ2-5, with D maybe TRBD1 (6 bases). Germline CDR1 and CDR2: SGHDT and YYEEEE. This CDR3 is built from 13 residues. Trimming took off 0 bases at V and 4 bases at J, with 7 bases between the two ends. CDR3 in DNA: TGTGCCAGCAGCTTGGGGACAGTAGAGACCCAGTACTTC. Translating gives CASSLGTVETQYF.

The chain uses TRBV4-3 and TRBJ2-5; 12 bases match TRBD2. The V gene end was trimmed by 0 bases and the J gene end by 11 bases; junction bases not matched to a gene: 13. This CDR3 comprises 17 residues. The germline CDR1 and CDR2 sequences are LGHNA and YSLEER. The CDR3 spells CASSQDFPSGRATPQYF. CDR3 bases: TGCGCCAGCAGCCAAGATTTTCCTAGCGGGAGGGCAACGCCGCAGTACTTC.

The rearrangement links TRBV5-4 to TRBJ2-1, with TRBD1 matching over 8 bases. V shed 0 bases and J 0 bases; nucleotides not matched to a gene: 5. The germline gives CDR1 SGHNT, CDR2 YYREEE (reference sequence). There are 17 residues in the CDR3. The CDR3 loop reads CASSLEGQVSSYNEQFF. CDR3 DNA sequence: TGTGCCAGCAGCTTGGAGGGACAGGTCAGCTCCTACAATGAGCAGTTCTTC.

This chain links TRBV14 with TRBJ2-7; 12 bases are a match to TRBD2. Germline values: CDR1 SGHDN, CDR2 FVKESK. The CDR3 is 15 amino acids. Trimming at V came to 5 bases and at J to 5 bases, leaving 7 bases not matched to a gene. CDR3: CASSILAGGLNEQYF. As DNA, the CDR3 is TGTGCCAGCAGCATTCTAGCGGGAGGGCTGAACGAGCAGTACTTC.